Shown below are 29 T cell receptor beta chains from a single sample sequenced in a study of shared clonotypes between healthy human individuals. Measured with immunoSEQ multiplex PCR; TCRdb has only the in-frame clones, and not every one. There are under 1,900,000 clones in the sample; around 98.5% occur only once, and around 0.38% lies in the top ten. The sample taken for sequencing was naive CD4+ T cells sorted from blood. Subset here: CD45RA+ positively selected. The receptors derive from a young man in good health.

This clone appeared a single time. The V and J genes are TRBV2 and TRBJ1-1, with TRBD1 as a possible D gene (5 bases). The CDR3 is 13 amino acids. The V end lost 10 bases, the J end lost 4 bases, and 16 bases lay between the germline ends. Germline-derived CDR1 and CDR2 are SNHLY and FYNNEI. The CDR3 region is CAIHLGGITEAFF. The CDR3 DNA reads TGTGCCATTCACTTGGGGGGGATCACTGAAGCTTTCTTT.

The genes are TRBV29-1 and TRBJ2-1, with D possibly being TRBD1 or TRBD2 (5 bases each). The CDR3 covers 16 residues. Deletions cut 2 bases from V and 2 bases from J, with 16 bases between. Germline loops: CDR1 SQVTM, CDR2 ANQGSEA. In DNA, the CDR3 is TGCAGCGTTGAAACTTCCGGGACGGATACCTACAATGAGCAGTTCTTC. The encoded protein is CSVETSGTDTYNEQFF.

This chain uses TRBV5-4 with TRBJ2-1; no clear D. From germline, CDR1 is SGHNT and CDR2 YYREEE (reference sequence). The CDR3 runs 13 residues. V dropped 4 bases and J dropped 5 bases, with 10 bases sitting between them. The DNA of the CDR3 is TGTGCCAGCAGCCCCACTGGGCACAATGAGCAGTTCTTC. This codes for CASSPTGHNEQFF.

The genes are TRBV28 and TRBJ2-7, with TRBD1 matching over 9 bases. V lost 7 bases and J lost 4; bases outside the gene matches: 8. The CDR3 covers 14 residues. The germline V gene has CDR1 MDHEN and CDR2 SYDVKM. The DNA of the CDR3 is TGTGCCAGCACCCTCCGGACAGGGGAATACGAGCAGTACTTC. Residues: CASTLRTGEYEQYF. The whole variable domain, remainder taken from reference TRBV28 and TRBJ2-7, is DVKVTQSSRYLVKRTGEKVFLECVQDMDHENMFWYRQDPGLGLRLIYFSYDVKMKEKGDIPEGYSVSREKKERFSLILESASTNQTSMYLCASTLRTGEYEQYFGPGTRLTVT.

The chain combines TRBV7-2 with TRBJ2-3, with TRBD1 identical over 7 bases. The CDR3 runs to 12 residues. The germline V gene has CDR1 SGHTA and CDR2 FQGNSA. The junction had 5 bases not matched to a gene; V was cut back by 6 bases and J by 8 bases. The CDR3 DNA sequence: TGTGCCAGCAGTCTAACAGGGGTTACGCAGTATTTT. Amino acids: CASSLTGVTQYF.

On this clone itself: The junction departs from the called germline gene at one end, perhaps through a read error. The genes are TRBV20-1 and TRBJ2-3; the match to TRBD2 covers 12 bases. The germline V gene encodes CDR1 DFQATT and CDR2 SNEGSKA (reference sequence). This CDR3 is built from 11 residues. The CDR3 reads CSARRLAGGGF. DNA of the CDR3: TGCAGTGCTAGACGGCTAGCGGGAGGGGGTTTT.

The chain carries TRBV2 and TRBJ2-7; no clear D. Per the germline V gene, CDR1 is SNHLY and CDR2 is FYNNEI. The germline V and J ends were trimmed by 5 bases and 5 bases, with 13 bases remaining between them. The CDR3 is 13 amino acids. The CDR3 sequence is CASSFSHVNEQYF. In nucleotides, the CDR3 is TGTGCCAGCAGTTTCTCCCACGTGAACGAGCAGTACTTC.

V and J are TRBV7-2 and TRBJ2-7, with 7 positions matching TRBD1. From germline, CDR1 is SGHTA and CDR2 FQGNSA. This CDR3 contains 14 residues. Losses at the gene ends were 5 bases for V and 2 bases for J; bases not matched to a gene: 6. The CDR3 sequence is CASSGTGVPYEQYF. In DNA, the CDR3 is TGTGCCAGCAGCGGTACAGGGGTCCCCTACGAGCAGTACTTC.

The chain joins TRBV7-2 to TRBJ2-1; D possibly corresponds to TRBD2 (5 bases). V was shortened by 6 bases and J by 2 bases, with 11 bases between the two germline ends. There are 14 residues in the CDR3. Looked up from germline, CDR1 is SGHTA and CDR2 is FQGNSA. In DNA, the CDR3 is TGTGCCAGCAGATTGCACGGGGCCTACAATGAGCAGTTCTTC. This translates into CASRLHGAYNEQFF.

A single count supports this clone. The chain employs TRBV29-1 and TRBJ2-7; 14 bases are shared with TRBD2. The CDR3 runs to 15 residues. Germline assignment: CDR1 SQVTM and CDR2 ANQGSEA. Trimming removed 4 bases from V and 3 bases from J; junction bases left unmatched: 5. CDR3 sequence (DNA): TGCAGCGTTGCTTCAGGGACTAGCGGGAGCTACGAGCAGTACTTC. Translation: CSVASGTSGSYEQYF.

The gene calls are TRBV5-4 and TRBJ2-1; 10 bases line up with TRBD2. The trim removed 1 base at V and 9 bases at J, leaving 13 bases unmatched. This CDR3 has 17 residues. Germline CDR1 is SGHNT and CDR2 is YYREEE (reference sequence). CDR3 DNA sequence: TGTGCCAGCAGCTTGCCAGCGGGAGGGCCGGTTTCAGTTGAGCAGTTCTTC. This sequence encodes CASSLPAGGPVSVEQFF.

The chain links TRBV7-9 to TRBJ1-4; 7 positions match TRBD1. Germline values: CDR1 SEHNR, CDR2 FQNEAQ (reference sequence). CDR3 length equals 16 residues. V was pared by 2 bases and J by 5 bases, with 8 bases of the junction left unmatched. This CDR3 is CASSLFRDRANEKLFF. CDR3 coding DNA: TGTGCCAGCAGCTTATTTCGCGACAGGGCGAATGAAAAACTGTTTTTT. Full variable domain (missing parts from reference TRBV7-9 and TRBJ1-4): DTGVSQNPRHKITKRGQNVTFRCDPISEHNRLYWYRQTLGQGPEFLTYFQNEAQLEKSRLLSDRFSAERPKGSFSTLEIQRTEQGDSAMYLCASSLFRDRANEKLFFGSGTQLSVL.

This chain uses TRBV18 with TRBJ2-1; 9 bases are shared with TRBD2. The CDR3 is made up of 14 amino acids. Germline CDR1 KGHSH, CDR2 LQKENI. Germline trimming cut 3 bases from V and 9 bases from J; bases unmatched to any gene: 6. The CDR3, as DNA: TGTGCCAGCTCACCGGGCGGGAGGGCCCGTGAGCAGTTCTTC. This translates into CASSPGGRAREQFF. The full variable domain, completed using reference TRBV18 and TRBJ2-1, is NAGVMQNPRHLVRRRGQEARLRCSPMKGHSHVYWYRQLPEEGLKFMVYLQKENIIDESGMPKERFSAEFPKEGPSILRIQQVVRGDSAAYFCASSPGGRAREQFFGPGTRLTVL.

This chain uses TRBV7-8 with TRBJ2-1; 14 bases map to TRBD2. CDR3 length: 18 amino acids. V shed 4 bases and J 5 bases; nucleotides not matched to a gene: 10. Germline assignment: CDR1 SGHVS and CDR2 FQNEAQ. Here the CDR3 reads CASSYRTSGRLVNNEQFF. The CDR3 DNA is TGTGCCAGCAGCTACCGGACTAGCGGGAGGTTGGTAAACAATGAGCAGTTCTTC.

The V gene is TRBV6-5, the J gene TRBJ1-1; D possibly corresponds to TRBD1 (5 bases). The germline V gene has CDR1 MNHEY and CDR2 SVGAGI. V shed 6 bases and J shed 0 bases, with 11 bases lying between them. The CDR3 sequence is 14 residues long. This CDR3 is CASSQDTLNTEAFF. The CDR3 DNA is TGTGCCAGCAGCCAGGACACTTTGAACACTGAAGCTTTCTTT.

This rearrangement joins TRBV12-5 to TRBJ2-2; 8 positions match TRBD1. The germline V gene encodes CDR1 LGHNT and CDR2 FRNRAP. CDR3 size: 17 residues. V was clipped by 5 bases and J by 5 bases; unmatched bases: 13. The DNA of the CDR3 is TGTGCTAGTGGTCAAGCTATCGGGACAGGTATAACCGGGGAGCTGTTTTTT. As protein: CASGQAIGTGITGELFF.

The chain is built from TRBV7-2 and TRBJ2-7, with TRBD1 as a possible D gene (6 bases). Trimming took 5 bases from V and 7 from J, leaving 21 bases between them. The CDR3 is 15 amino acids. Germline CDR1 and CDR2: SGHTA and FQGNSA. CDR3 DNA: TGTGCCAGCAGCAGCACCGGGACATGGCCAGCGGAGCAGTACTTC. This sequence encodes CASSSTGTWPAEQYF.

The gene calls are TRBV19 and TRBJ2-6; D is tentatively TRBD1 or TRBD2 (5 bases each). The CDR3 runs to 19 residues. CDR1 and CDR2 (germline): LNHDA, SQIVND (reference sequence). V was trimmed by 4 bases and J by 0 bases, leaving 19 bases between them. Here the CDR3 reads CASSTISQGPGSGANVLTF. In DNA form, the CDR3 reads TGTGCCAGTAGTACCATCTCGCAGGGACCCGGCTCTGGGGCCAACGTCCTGACTTTC.

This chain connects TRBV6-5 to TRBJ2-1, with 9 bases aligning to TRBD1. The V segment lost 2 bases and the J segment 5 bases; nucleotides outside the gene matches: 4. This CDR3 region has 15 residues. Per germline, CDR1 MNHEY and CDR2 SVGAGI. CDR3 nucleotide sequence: TGTGCCAGCAGTTACCCGGGACAGGGAAACAATGAGCAGTTCTTC. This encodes CASSYPGQGNNEQFF.

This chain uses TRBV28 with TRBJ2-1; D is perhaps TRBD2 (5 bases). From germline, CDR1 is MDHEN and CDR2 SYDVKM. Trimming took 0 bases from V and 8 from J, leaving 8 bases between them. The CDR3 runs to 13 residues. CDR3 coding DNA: TGTGCCAGCAGTTTATGGACCGGGGATGAGCAGTTCTTC. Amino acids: CASSLWTGDEQFF.

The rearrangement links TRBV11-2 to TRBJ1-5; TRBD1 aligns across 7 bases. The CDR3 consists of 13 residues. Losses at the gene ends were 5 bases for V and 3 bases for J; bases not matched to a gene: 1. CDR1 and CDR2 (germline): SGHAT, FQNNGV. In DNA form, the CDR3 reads TGTGCCAGCAGCGACAGGGACAATCAGCCCCAGCATTTT. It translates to CASSDRDNQPQHF.

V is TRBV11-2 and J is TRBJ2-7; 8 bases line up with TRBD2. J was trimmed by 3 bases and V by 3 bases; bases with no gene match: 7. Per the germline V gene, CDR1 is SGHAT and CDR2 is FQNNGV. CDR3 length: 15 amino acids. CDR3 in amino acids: CASSFPEAGDYEQYF. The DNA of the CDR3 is TGTGCCAGCAGCTTCCCCGAAGCGGGGGACTACGAGCAGTACTTC.

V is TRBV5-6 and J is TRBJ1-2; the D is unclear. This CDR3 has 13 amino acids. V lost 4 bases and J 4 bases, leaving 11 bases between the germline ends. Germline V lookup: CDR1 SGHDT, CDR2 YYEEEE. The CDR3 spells CASSATATYGYTF. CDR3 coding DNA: TGTGCCAGCAGCGCAACCGCGACCTATGGCTACACCTTC.

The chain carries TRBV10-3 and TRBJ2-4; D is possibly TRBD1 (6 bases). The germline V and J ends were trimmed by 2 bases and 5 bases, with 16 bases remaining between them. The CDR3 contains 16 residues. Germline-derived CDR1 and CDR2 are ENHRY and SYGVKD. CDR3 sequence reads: CAISEAGDLLENIQYF. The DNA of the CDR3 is TGTGCCATCAGTGAGGCAGGGGACCTTTTGGAAAACATTCAGTACTTC.

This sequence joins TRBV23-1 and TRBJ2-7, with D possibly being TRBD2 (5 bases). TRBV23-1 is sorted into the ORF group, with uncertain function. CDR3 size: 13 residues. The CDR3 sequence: CAPSTGNSYEQYF. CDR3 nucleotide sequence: TGCGCACCGTCGACGGGGAATTCCTACGAGCAGTACTTC.

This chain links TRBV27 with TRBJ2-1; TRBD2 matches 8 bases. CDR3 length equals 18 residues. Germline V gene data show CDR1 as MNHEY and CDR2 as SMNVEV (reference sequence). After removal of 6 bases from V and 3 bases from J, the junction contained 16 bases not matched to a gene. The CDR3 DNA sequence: TGTGCCAGCAGGTCTGGGACAACCAGCGGGAGTTTCTACAATGAGCAGTTCTTC. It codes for CASRSGTTSGSFYNEQFF.

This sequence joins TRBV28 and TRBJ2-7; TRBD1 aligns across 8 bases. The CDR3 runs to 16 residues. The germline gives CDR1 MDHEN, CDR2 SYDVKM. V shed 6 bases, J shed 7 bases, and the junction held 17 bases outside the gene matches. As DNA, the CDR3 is TGTGCCAGCAGCGTAGTGGGTAAGACAGGGGCGGGAGAGCAGTACTTC. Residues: CASSVVGKTGAGEQYF.

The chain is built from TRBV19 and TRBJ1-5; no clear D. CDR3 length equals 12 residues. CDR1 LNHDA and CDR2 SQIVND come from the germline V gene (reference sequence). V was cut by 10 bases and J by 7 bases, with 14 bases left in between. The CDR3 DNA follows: TGTGCCACCAAGGAAGGGAGACAGCCCCAGCATTTT. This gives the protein CATKEGRQPQHF.

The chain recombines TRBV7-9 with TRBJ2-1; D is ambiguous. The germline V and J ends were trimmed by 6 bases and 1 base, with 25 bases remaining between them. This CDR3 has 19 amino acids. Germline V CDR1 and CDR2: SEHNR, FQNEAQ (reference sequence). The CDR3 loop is CASSSTGTISVTSYNEQFF. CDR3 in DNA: TGTGCCAGCAGTAGTACTGGAACGATATCCGTTACATCCTACAATGAGCAGTTCTTC.